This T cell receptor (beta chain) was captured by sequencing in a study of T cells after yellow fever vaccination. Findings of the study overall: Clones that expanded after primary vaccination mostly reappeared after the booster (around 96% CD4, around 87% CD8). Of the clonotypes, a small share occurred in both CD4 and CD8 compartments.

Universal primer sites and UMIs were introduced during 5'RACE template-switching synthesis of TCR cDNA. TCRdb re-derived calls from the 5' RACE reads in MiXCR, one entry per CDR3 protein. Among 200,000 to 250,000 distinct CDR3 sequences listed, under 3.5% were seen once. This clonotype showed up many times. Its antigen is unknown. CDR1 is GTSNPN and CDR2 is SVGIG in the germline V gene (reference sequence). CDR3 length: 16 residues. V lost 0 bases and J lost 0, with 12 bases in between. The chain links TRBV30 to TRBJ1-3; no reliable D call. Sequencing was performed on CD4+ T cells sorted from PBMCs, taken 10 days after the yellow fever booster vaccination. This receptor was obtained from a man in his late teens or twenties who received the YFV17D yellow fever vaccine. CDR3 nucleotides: TGTGCCTGGAGTGTAGGCTTTCCCGGCTCTGGAAACACCATATATTTT. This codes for CAWSVGFPGSGNTIYF.